Listed here are 18 T cell receptor beta chains from one sample, sequenced in a study of T cell clonotyping in hematopoietic cell transplantation. Sequencing used immunoSEQ multiplex PCR; TCRdb keeps in-frame clones, though not all of them. Among more than 65,000 clones listed, around 94% were seen once. The sample taken for sequencing was peripheral blood mononuclear cells. The receptor set was obtained from a man aged 45-65 years in good health. Some clones in this sample may be carry-over from other donors' samples.

The CDR3: CASSYLYGYTF. CDR3 nucleotide sequence: TGTGCCAGCAGTTATCTCTATGGCTACACCTTC. This sequence joins TRBV6-6 and TRBJ1-2, with D unresolved. This CDR3 is 11 amino acids long. Trimming left V 3 bases short and J 4 bases short, with 3 bases between. CDR1 is MNHNY and CDR2 is SVGAGI in the germline V gene (reference sequence).

V is TRBV9 and J is TRBJ2-3; TRBD2 matches at 9 bases. This CDR3 has 17 amino acids. The J segment lost 6 bases and the V segment lost 0 bases, leaving 11 bases of the junction unmatched. Germline CDR1 is SGDLS and CDR2 is YYNGEE. Here the CDR3 reads CASSVEGEGSGSDTQYF. CDR3 in DNA: TGTGCCAGCAGCGTAGAAGGGGAGGGTAGCGGGAGTGATACGCAGTATTTT.

The gene calls are TRBV7-9 and TRBJ1-1; D is undetermined. V was shortened by 7 bases and J by 2 bases, with 14 bases between the two germline ends. Germline loops: CDR1 SEHNR, CDR2 FQNEAQ (reference sequence). This CDR3 has 14 residues. CDR3 in amino acids: CASTPPKANTEAFF. CDR3 nucleotides: TGTGCCAGCACCCCTCCCAAGGCCAACACTGAAGCTTTCTTT.

The V and J genes are TRBV7-9 and TRBJ2-3; D call uncertain. Trimming took 2 bases from V and 2 from J, leaving 11 bases between them. CDR1 SEHNR and CDR2 FQNEAQ come from the germline V gene (reference sequence). CDR3 length: 15 residues. The CDR3 DNA reads as TGTGCCAGCAGCTTAATCCGCCAGAACACAGATACGCAGTATTTT. Its translation: CASSLIRQNTDTQYF.

The chain uses TRBV7-2 and TRBJ2-2; D is uncertain. CDR3 length: 11 amino acids. Germline V gives CDR1 SGHTA, CDR2 FQGNSA. V was trimmed by 3 bases and J by 8 bases, leaving 4 bases between them. CDR3 residues: CASSFEGELFF. In DNA, the CDR3 is TGTGCCAGCAGCTTTGAGGGGGAGCTGTTTTTT.

The V gene is TRBV5-4, the J gene TRBJ1-3; D might be TRBD1 (5 bases). This CDR3 has 16 amino acids. Germline V lookup: CDR1 SGHNT, CDR2 YYREEE (reference sequence). V was pared by 2 bases and J by 1 base, with 13 bases between. CDR3: CASSFGAGRSGNTIYF. The CDR3 DNA reads TGTGCCAGCAGCTTCGGTGCAGGGCGATCTGGAAACACCATATATTTT.

This chain's CDR3 is CASSTRQGSTGELFF. CDR3 coding DNA: TGCGCCAGCAGCACTAGACAGGGGAGCACCGGGGAGCTGTTTTTT. This chain joins TRBV5-1 and TRBJ2-2; TRBD1 aligns across 8 bases. With V trimmed by 4 bases and J by 4 bases, 6 bases remained unmatched. Germline CDR1 is SGHRS and CDR2 is YFSETQ. The CDR3 runs to 15 residues.

J is TRBJ2-4 and V is TRBV2; D remains ambiguous. Per germline, CDR1 SNHLY and CDR2 FYNNEI. This CDR3 is built from 15 residues. V lost 2 bases to trimming and J lost 5 bases, with 13 bases between them. CDR3 residues: CASSELGFSENIQYF. The DNA for the CDR3 is TGTGCCAGCAGTGAATTAGGGTTCTCGGAAAACATTCAGTACTTC.

The gene calls are TRBV21-1 and TRBJ1-2; TRBD1 reflects the table's D call only, with no check against the DNA. TRBV21-1 is classified as a pseudogene. This CDR3 is built from 14 residues. In DNA, the CDR3 is TGTGCCAGCAGCGGACAGGCAAGAGGCTATGGCTACACCTTC. This sequence encodes CASSGQARGYGYTF.

The V gene is TRBV4-3, the J gene TRBJ2-7; the D gene is possibly TRBD1 (6 bases). Germline CDR1 and CDR2: LGHNA and YSLEER. Trimming stripped 2 bases from V and 2 bases from J, with 13 bases between. This CDR3 spans 15 amino acids. The CDR3 loop is CASSQIGQIPYEQYF. The CDR3 region has the DNA TGCGCCAGCAGCCAAATCGGACAGATCCCCTACGAGCAGTACTTC.

This chain links TRBV11-2 with TRBJ1-2; D perhaps matches TRBD1 (5 bases). The V end lost 0 bases, the J end lost 4 bases, and 12 bases lay between the germline ends. CDR1 and CDR2 (germline): SGHAT, FQNNGV. The CDR3 runs 15 residues. CDR3 DNA sequence: TGTGCCAGCAGCTTAGAACCCGGGACTATCTATGGCTACACCTTC. It encodes CASSLEPGTIYGYTF.

Regarding this clone: Other DNA sequences within the sample encode an identical CDR3. The chain uses TRBV20-1 and TRBJ2-1, with D unresolved. The germline V gene has CDR1 DFQATT and CDR2 SNEGSKA (reference sequence). This CDR3 has 11 residues. V was cut by 1 base and J by 5 bases, with 3 bases left in between. The CDR3 sequence is CSARGHNEQFF. CDR3 in DNA: TGCAGTGCTAGAGGCCACAATGAGCAGTTCTTC.

This chain links TRBV4-2 with TRBJ1-5, with 7 nucleotides matching TRBD1. Germline V gene sequence: CDR1 LGHNA, CDR2 YNFKEQ. The V and J ends lost 4 bases and 2 bases, in that order; junction bases with no gene match: 8. The CDR3 spans 16 residues. CDR3 loop: CASSLSKGGGNQPQHF. The CDR3 region has the DNA TGTGCCAGCAGCCTTTCAAAAGGGGGCGGCAATCAGCCCCAGCATTTT.

The chain combines TRBV7-2 with TRBJ2-5, with TRBD1 as a possible D gene (5 bases). CDR3 length: 16 amino acids. V shed 2 bases and J shed 0 bases, with 13 bases lying between them. Germline CDR1 SGHTA, CDR2 FQGNSA. CDR3 sequence (DNA): TGTGCCAGCAGCTTAAGGTTCAGACAGTACCAAGAGACCCAGTACTTC. Translating it yields CASSLRFRQYQETQYF.

J is TRBJ2-2 and V is TRBV7-8, with 10 positions matching TRBD1. Trimming took 4 bases from V and 5 from J; bases not matched to a gene: 7. This CDR3 has 16 amino acids. Germline CDR1 reads SGHVS; CDR2 reads FQNEAQ. DNA for the CDR3: TGTGCCAGCAGCTCTCCGGGACAGGGGAAGACCGGGGAGCTGTTTTTT. Encoded protein: CASSSPGQGKTGELFF.

The chain couples TRBV9 to TRBJ1-1; D may be TRBD1 (5 bases). The CDR3 runs 14 residues. Trimming took off 5 bases at V and 4 bases at J, with 15 bases between the two ends. CDR1 and CDR2 (germline): SGDLS, YYNGEE. Written as DNA, the CDR3 is TGTGCCAGCAGTCCGGAGGGGATGGGCACTGAAGCTTTCTTT. It is translated as CASSPEGMGTEAFF.

The J gene is TRBJ1-2, the V gene TRBV30; TRBD1 is a possible D gene (5 bases). Germline lookup yields CDR1 GTSNPN and CDR2 SVGIG (reference sequence). V lost 7 bases and J lost 8, with 17 bases in between. The CDR3 loop spans 12 amino acids. This CDR3 reads CASPAGGMGYTF. The CDR3 nucleotides read TGTGCCTCCCCGGCGGGGGGGATGGGCTACACCTTC.

The chain has TRBV9 and TRBJ2-1, with D hard to call. The CDR3 has 13 amino acids. The germline V gene has CDR1 SGDLS and CDR2 YYNGEE. Between the trimmed V and J ends, which lost 0 bases and 8 bases, there was a span of 9 bases. The CDR3 sequence: CASSVAMVDEQFF. DNA for the CDR3: TGTGCCAGCAGCGTAGCGATGGTCGATGAGCAGTTCTTC. Drawing the rest from reference TRBV9 and TRBJ2-1, the complete variable domain is DSGVTQTPKHLITATGQRVTLRCSPRSGDLSVYWYQQSLDQGLQFLIQYYNGEERAKGNILERFSAQQFPDLHSELNLSSLELGDSALYFCASSVAMVDEQFFGPGTRLTVL.